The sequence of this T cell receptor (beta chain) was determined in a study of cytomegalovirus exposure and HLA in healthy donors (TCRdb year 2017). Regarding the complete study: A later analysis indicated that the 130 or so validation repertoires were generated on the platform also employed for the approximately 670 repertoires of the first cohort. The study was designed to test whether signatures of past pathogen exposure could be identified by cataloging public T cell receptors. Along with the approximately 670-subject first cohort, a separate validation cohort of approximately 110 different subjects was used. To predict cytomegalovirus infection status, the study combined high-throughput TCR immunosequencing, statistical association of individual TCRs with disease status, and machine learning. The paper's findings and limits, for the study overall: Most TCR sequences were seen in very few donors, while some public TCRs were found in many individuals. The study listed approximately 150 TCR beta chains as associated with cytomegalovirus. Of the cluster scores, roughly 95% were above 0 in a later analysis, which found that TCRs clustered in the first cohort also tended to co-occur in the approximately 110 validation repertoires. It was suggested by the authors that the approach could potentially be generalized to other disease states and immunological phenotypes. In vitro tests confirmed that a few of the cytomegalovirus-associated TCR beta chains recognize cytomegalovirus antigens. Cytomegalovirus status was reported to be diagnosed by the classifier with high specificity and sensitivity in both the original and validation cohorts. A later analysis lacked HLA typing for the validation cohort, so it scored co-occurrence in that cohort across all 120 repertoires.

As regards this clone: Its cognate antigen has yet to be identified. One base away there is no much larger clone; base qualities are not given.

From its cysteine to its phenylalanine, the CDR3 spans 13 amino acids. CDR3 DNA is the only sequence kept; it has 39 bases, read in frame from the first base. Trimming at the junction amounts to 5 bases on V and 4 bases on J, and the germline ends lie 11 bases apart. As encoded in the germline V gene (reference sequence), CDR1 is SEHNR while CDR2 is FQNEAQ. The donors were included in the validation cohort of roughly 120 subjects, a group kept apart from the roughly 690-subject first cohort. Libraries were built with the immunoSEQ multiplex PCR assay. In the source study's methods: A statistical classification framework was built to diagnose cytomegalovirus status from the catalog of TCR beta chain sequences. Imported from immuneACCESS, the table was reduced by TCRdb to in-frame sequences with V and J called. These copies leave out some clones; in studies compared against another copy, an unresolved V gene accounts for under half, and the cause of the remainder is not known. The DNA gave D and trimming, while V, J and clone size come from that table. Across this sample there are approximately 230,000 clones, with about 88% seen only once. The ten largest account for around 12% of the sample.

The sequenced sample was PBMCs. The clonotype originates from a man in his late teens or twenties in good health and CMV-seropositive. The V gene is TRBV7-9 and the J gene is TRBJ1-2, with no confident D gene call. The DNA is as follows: TGTGCCAGCAGCGTGACTTCGTTCTATGGCTACACCTTC. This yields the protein CASSVTSFYGYTF. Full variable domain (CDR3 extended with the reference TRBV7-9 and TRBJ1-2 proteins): DTGVSQNPRHKITKRGQNVTFRCDPISEHNRLYWYRQTLGQGPEFLTYFQNEAQLEKSRLLSDRFSAERPKGSFSTLEIQRTEQGDSAMYLCASSVTSFYGYTFGSGTRLTVV.